Listed here are 16 T cell receptor beta chains from one sample, sequenced in a study of blood T cells in healthy people across ages. With a J-beta primer mix and a sample-barcoded 5' primer, a second PCR ran about 6 to 11 cycles. Via MiXCR, TCRdb re-called the 5' RACE reads, giving one row per CDR3 protein. The sample lists roughly 790,000 distinct CDR3 sequences, 43% occurring once. Sequenced material: blood. The receptors derive from a woman aged 55 to 70 in good health.

This clonotype was detected a few times. CDR3 residues: CASSPRLAGGSYNEQFF. The CDR3 nucleotides read TGCGCCAGCAGCCCAAGACTAGCGGGAGGCTCCTACAATGAGCAGTTCTTC. V is TRBV4-3 and J is TRBJ2-1, with 13 bases matching TRBD2. The CDR3 covers 17 residues. V lost 4 bases and J lost 0; bases outside the gene matches: 3. Germline V gene lookup returns CDR1 LGHNA and CDR2 YSLEER.

This clonotype has a handful of counts. The chain employs TRBV7-2 and TRBJ2-1; TRBD2 matches 7 bases. The V and J ends lost 1 base and 8 bases, in that order; junction bases with no gene match: 11. CDR3 length equals 16 residues. CDR1 SGHTA and CDR2 FQGNSA come from the germline V gene. The chain's CDR3 is CASSLVFAGEWDEQFF. CDR3 coding DNA: TGTGCCAGCAGCTTAGTGTTCGCGGGAGAGTGGGATGAGCAGTTCTTC.

The table lists this clonotype with a few counts. V usage is TRBV5-1 and J usage is TRBJ2-1; TRBD1 aligns across 9 bases. The J segment lost 12 bases and the V segment lost 7 bases, leaving 14 bases of the junction unmatched. CDR3 length: 14 residues. From germline, CDR1 is SGHRS and CDR2 YFSETQ. The CDR3 reads CASGHRDRALGQFF. DNA of the CDR3: TGCGCCAGCGGCCACCGGGACAGGGCGCTTGGGCAGTTCTTC.

The chain joins TRBV20-1 to TRBJ2-5; TRBD1 is a possible D gene (7 bases). The CDR3 length is 15 residues. CDR1 is DFQATT and CDR2 is SNEGSKA in the germline V gene (reference sequence). Trimming pared 3 bases from V and 4 bases from J, leaving 18 bases between. CDR3 in DNA: TGCAGTGCTAGCTCGGTCAGGGGGGATGGAGAGACCCAGTACTTC. This translates into CSASSVRGDGETQYF.

The chain recombines TRBV6-2 or TRBV6-3 with TRBJ2-7; 14 bases match TRBD2. The trim removed 6 bases at V and 2 bases at J, leaving 9 bases unmatched. Germline lookup yields CDR1 MNHEY and CDR2 SVGEGT. The CDR3 runs 17 residues. The CDR3: CASSSGLAGGFTYEQYF. CDR3 nucleotide sequence: TGTGCCAGCAGCTCCGGACTAGCGGGAGGTTTTACCTACGAGCAGTACTTC.

In this sample, this clonotype turned up a few times. V gene TRBV19 combines with J gene TRBJ2-5; D is unresolved. V was cut by 5 bases and J by 0 bases, with 10 bases left in between. The CDR3 is made up of 14 amino acids. Germline CDR1 LNHDA, CDR2 SQIVND (reference sequence). The CDR3 DNA is TGTGCCAGTAGTCTGACCTACTACCAAGAGACCCAGTACTTC. It encodes CASSLTYYQETQYF.

The chain carries TRBV20-1 and TRBJ2-7, with D possibly matching TRBD2 (5 bases). Near its end, the DNA agrees better with TRBJ2-5, so the J call may be wrong. Germline CDR1 DFQATT, CDR2 SNEGSKA (reference sequence). The CDR3 has 13 residues. CDR3 in DNA: TGCAGTGCCTGGGAGAGGAAGGGAGAGACCCAGTACTTC. Its protein is CSAWERKGETQYF.

This clonotype was detected only a few times. The CDR3 protein is CASSSTNGAGEQFF. The DNA of the CDR3 is TGTGCCAGCAGTTCCACAAACGGGGCTGGTGAGCAGTTCTTC. The chain couples TRBV6-2 or TRBV6-3 to TRBJ2-1; D is possibly TRBD1 or TRBD2 (5 bases each). Looked up from germline, CDR1 is MNHEY and CDR2 is SVGEGT. Deletions cut 4 bases from V and 9 bases from J, with 16 bases between. The CDR3 runs to 14 residues.

This clonotype was seen a few times. The V gene is TRBV9, the J gene TRBJ1-1; D is undetermined. Trimming shortened V by 0 bases and J by 1 base, and 10 bases separated the two germline ends. The CDR3 is made up of 15 amino acids. The V gene's germline CDR1 is SGDLS and CDR2 YYNGEE. The CDR3 DNA reads as TGTGCCAGCAGCGTAGGCGGCGAATCGAACACTGAAGCTTTCTTT. It yields the protein CASSVGGESNTEAFF.

A remark on this clonotype: A much bigger clone sits one base away, suggesting this may be a read error. The chain links TRBV7-2 to TRBJ2-3; maybe TRBD2 (5 bases). Germline CDR1 reads SGHTA; CDR2 reads FQGNSA. V was shortened by 8 bases and J by 6 bases, with 15 bases between the two germline ends. The CDR3 contains 13 residues. CDR3 sequence (DNA): TGTGCCAGCGGCAAGTACGGGGAGGATACGCAGTATTTT. It encodes CASGKYGEDTQYF.

This clonotype was recorded a few times. V is TRBV7-9 and J is TRBJ2-7; a weak D match, TRBD2 (5 bases). The CDR3 has 16 residues. V shed 4 bases and J shed 2 bases, with 18 bases lying between them. The germline V gene encodes CDR1 SEHNR and CDR2 FQNEAQ (reference sequence). In DNA, the CDR3 is TGTGCCAGCAGCTCCCTCCTCCGGGGAGAGGCCTACGAGCAGTACTTC. It specifies CASSSLLRGEAYEQYF.

This clonotype was counted between two and nine times. The gene calls are TRBV5-6 and TRBJ2-7, with TRBD1 as a possible D gene (6 bases). The CDR3 length is 13 residues. The V gene's germline CDR1 is SGHDT and CDR2 YYEEEE. Trimming pared 4 bases from V and 5 bases from J, leaving 13 bases between. The CDR3 nucleotides are TGTGCCAGCAGCCCACAGGGTCCGGACGAGCAGTACTTC. Amino acid sequence: CASSPQGPDEQYF.

The sample holds a few counts of this clonotype. This chain links TRBV4-2 with TRBJ2-7; 8 nucleotides match TRBD1. After removal of 4 bases from V and 2 bases from J, the junction contained 7 bases not matched to a gene. This CDR3 comprises 15 residues. The germline V gene encodes CDR1 LGHNA and CDR2 YNFKEQ. This CDR3 reads CASSPSGTGPYEQYF. The CDR3 DNA is TGTGCCAGCAGCCCTTCCGGGACAGGACCCTACGAGCAGTACTTC.

This clonotype was observed a few times. The CDR3: CSARDTSGGIRNTDTQYF. As DNA, the CDR3 is TGCAGTGCTAGAGACACTAGCGGGGGGATTCGAAACACAGATACGCAGTATTTT. This rearrangement joins TRBV20-1 to TRBJ2-3; TRBD2 agrees at 12 bases. The ends lost 0 bases at V and 2 bases at J; junction bases unmatched: 9. This CDR3 has 18 residues. Germline loops: CDR1 DFQATT, CDR2 SNEGSKA (reference sequence).

Here the CDR3 reads CSASPSSGRAADTQYF. The CDR3 DNA reads as TGCAGTGCCTCACCGTCTAGCGGGAGAGCGGCAGATACGCAGTATTTT. The rearrangement joins TRBV20-1 to TRBJ2-3; 10 bases agree with TRBD2. Per the germline V gene, CDR1 is DFQATT and CDR2 is SNEGSKA (reference sequence). Unmatched junction bases numbered 13, after V lost 6 bases and J lost 4 bases. The CDR3 has 16 amino acids.

Concerning this clonotype itself: A junction end diverges from the germline sequence, so it may reflect a read error. CDR3 in amino acids: CASSRRARSSYNERFF. The CDR3 DNA reads as TGTGCCAGCAGTCGAAGGGCAAGGAGCTCCTACAATGAGCGGTTCTTC. The J gene is TRBJ2-1, the V gene TRBV12-3 or TRBV12-4; no clear D gene. The CDR3 has 16 amino acids.